This entry is about one TCR beta chain. Its antigen is still unknown. Some clones are missing from TCRdb's copy, which holds only in-frame ones; the method was immunoSEQ multiplex PCR. The sample lists roughly 100,000 clones; around nine tenths were seen once. The data were taken from a study of T cell responses to AZD1222 COVID-19 vaccine. Trimming shortened V by 4 bases and J by 4 bases, and 11 bases separated the two germline ends. CDR3 length equals 14 residues. Per the germline V gene, CDR1 is WSHSY and CDR2 is SAAADI. Study-wide results and caveats: Compared with day 0, the breadth and depth of the Spike-specific TCR repertoire rose significantly after two doses of AZD1222. At 160-218 and 743-854, vaccine-associated CD4 TCRs were dominant, and they spanned spike. Nearly half of spike-specific TCRs reportedly target variant regions that are unmutated in the B.1.351 and B.1.1.7 variants. Among AZD1222 vaccinees, only five to seven were seropositive at baseline.

The clonotype was recovered from an adult in good health. The J gene is TRBJ1-5, the V gene TRBV10-2; no clear D gene. This specimen consisted of peripheral blood, obtained on day 0 of AZD1222 vaccination. CDR3 nucleotides: TGCGCCAGCAGTGGATTCATAGTAAATCAGCCCCAGCATTTT. Its protein is CASSGFIVNQPQHF.